This TCR beta chain is from a study of Ad26.COV2.S vaccination and SARS-CoV-2 variants. Study-level information: Once or twice, 56 days apart, Ad26.COV2.S was delivered intramuscularly. Study outcomes and limitations: Spike-specific TCR breadth in vaccine recipients exceeded that seen in placebo recipients. Substantial breadth was reported for post-vaccination spike-specific CD8+ and CD4+ T cells.

Using immunoSEQ multiplex PCR, the repertoire was profiled, and TCRdb retains in-frame clones only, with some absent. The sample has about 220,000 clones, more than 75% seen once. Per the germline V gene, CDR1 is MDHEN and CDR2 is SYDVKM. The CDR3 is 15 amino acids. Trimming cost V 5 bases and J 7 bases; bases outside gene matches: 9. The treatment is: around 19 received Ad26.COV2.S at low or high dose, single or two shots; roughly five received placebo; per-sample allocation not given. Collection of samples fell on day 63 after the first vaccine or placebo injection. As for this clone: Its antigen is unidentified.

The sample in question was peripheral blood, obtained in a trial of Ad26.COV2.S vaccine versus placebo. This chain connects TRBV28 to TRBJ1-5, with 9 bases that match TRBD1. This clonotype originated in a person aged 18-65 years who received the Ad26.COV2.S COVID-19 vaccine or a placebo. This CDR3 reads CASSLPTGGRQPQHF. The CDR3 DNA reads as TGTGCCAGCAGTCTCCCGACAGGGGGACGGCAGCCCCAGCATTTT.